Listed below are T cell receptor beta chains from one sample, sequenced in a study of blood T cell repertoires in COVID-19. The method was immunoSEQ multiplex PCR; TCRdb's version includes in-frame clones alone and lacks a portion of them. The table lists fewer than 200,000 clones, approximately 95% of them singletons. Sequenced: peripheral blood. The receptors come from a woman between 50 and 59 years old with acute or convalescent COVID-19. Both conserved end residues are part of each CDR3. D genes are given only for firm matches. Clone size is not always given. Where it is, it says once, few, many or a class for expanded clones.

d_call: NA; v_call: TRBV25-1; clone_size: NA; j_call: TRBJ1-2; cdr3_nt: TGTGCCAGCAGTGAGCGGGGACTTAACTATGGCTACACCTTC; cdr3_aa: CASSERGLNYGYTF
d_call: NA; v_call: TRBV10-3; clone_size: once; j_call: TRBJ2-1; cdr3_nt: TGTGCCATCAGTGAGTCGTGGAGGGATGAGCAGTTCTTC; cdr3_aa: CAISESWRDEQFF
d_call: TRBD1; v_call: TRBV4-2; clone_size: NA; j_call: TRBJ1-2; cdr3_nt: TGTGCCAGCAGCCAAGGAGGTACAGGGGATGGCTACACCTTC; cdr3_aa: CASSQGGTGDGYTF
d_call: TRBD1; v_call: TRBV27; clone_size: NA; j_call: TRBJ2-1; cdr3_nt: TGTGCCAGCAGTTTACCGGACAGGGGCAATGAGCAGTTCTTC; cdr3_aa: CASSLPDRGNEQFF
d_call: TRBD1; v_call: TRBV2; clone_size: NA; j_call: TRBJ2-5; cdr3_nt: TGTGCCAGCAGTGAAAGGAAGGGGGCCCAAGAGACCCAGTACTTC; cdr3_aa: CASSERKGAQETQYF
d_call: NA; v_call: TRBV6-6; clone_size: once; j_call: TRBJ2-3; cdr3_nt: TGTGCCAGCAGTCTTTCCGGGAGATTCTCTAGCACAGATACGCAGTATTTT; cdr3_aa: CASSLSGRFSSTDTQYF
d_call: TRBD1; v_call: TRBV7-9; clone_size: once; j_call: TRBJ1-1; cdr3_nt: TGTGCCAGCACCGACAGGGGTTTGGACACTGAAGCTTTCTTT; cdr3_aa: CASTDRGLDTEAFF
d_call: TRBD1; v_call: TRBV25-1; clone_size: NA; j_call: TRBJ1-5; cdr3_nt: TGTGCCAGCAGTGGTACAGGGGGCGTTCAGCCCCAGCATTTT; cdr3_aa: CASSGTGGVQPQHF
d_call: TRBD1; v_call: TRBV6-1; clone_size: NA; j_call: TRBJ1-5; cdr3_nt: TGTGCCAGCAGTGAAGGGACAGGGGGCTTCAATAGCAATCAGCCCCAGCATTTT; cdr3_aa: CASSEGTGGFNSNQPQHF
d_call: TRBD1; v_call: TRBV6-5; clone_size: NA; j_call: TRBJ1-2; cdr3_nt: TGTGCCAGCAACCGACAGGGGGCGGGTGGCTACACCTTC; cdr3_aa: CASNRQGAGGYTF
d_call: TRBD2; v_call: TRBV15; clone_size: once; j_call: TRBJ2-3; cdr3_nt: TGTGCCACCAGCGTCGGGACTAGCGGGTCAGATACGCAGTATTTT; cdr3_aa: CATSVGTSGSDTQYF
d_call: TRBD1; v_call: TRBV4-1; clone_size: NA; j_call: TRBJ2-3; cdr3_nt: TGCGCCAGCAGCCAAGGACAGGGGAGCACAGATACGCAGTATTTT; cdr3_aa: CASSQGQGSTDTQYF
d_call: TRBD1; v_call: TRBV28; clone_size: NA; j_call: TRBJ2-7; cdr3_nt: TGTGCCAGCAGCAGGACAGGGGGCATTTACGAGCAGTACTTC; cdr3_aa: CASSRTGGIYEQYF
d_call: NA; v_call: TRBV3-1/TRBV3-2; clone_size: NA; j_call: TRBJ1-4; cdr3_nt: TGTGCCAGCACCTCCTCAATGGGGGGAGAAAAACTGTTTTTT; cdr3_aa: CASTSSMGGEKLFF
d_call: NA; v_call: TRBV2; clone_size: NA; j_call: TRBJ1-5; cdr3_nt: TGTGCCAGCGGGGCCCTAGGGAGCAATCAGCCCCAGCATTTT; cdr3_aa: CASGALGSNQPQHF
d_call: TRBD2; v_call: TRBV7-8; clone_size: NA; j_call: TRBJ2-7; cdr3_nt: TGTGCCAGCAGTCAAGGACTAGCGAGGGAGCAGTACTTC; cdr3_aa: CASSQGLAREQYF
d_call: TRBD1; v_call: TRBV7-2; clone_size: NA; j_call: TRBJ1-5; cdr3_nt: TGTGCCAGCAGCCCCCGCAGGGGGGGCAATCAGCCCCAGCATTTT; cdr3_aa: CASSPRRGGNQPQHF
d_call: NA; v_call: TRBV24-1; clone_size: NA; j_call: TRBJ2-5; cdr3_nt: TGTGCCACCAGTGATTCAGGAGGGGCGGAGACCCAGTACTTC; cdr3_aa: CATSDSGGAETQYF
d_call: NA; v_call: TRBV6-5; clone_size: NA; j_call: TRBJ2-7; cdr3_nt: TGTGCCGCGCGCGGCTCTAGTTTCTACGAGCAGTACTTC; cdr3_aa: CAARGSSFYEQYF
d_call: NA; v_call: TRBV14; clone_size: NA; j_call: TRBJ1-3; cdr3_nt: TGTGCCAGCAGCCAAGCGGGACATACAAACACCATATATTTT; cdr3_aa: CASSQAGHTNTIYF
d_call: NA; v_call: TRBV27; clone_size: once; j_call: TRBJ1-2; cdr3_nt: TGTGCCAGCAGTTTTCAGGGGACGGTTAATGGCTACACCTTC; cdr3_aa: CASSFQGTVNGYTF
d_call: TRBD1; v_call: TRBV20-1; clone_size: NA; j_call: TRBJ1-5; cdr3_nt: TGCAGTGCTAGTAACCTGGGACAGGGGTTGGCGGGCAATCAGCCCCAGCATTTT; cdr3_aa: CSASNLGQGLAGNQPQHF
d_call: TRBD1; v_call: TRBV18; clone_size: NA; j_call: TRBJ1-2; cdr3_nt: TGTGCCAGCTCACGACCCTCGACAGGGGGGAACTATGGCTACACCTTC; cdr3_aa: CASSRPSTGGNYGYTF
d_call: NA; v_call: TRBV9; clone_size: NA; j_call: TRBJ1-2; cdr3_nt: TGTGCCAGCAGCGCGACAGATGGGTATGGCTACACCTTC; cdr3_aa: CASSATDGYGYTF
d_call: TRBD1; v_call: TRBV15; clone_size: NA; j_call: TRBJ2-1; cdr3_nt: TGTGCCACCAGCATTCCCGGACAGGGGAATGAGCAGTTCTTC; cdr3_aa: CATSIPGQGNEQFF
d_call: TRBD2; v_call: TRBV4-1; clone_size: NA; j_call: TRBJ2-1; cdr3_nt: TGCGCCAGCAGCCAAGACATAGTGGCGGGGGGGCCCCATGAGCAGTTCTTC; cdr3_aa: CASSQDIVAGGPHEQFF
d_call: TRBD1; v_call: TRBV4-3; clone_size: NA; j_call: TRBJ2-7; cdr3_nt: TGCGCCAGCAGCCCTGGACAGGCCTACGAGCAGTACTTC; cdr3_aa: CASSPGQAYEQYF
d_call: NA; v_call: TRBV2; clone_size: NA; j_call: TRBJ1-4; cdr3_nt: TGTGCCAGCAGTGACTCTTTAGGGGGAAGATCGGATATAAATGAAAAACTGTTTTTT; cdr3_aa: CASSDSLGGRSDINEKLFF
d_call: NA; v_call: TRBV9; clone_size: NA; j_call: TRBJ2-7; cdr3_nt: TGTGCCAGCAGCGTGTCTAGCGCCGACTACGAGCAGTACTTC; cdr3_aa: CASSVSSADYEQYF
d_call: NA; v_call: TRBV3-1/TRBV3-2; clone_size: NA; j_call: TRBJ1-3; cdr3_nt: TGTGCCAGCGGGGAGGGAGCTGGAAACACCATATATTTT; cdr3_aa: CASGEGAGNTIYF
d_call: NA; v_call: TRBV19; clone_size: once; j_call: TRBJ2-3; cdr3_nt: TGTGCCAGTAGTAAGAACAGCTTCACAGATACGCAGTATTTT; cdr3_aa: CASSKNSFTDTQYF
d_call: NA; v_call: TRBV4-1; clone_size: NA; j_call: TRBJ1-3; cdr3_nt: TGCGCCAGCAGCCAAGTTGACATGGGCTTTCCTGGAAACACCATATATTTT; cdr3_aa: CASSQVDMGFPGNTIYF
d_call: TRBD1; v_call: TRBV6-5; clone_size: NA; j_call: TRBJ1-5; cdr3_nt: TGTGCCAGTCCCAAAGACAGGGGCAGTCAGCCCCAGCATTTT; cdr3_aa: CASPKDRGSQPQHF
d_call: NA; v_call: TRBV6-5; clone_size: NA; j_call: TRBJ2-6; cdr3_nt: TGTGCCAGCAGTTACGGGGGGTCTGGGGCCAACGTCCTGACTTTC; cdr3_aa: CASSYGGSGANVLTF
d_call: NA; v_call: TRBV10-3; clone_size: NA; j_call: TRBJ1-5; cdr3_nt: TGTGCCATCAGGACAGGTGACCATCAGCCCCAGCATTTT; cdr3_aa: CAIRTGDHQPQHF
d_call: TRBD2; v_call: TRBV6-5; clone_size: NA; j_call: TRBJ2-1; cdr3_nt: TGTGCCAGCAGCTTTAACGGGAGGGGGGATGAGCAGTTCTTC; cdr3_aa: CASSFNGRGDEQFF
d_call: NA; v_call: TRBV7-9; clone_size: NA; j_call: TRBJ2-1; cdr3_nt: TGTGCCAGCAGCCCCCCCGGGGGTACTGAGCAGTTCTTC; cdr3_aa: CASSPPGGTEQFF
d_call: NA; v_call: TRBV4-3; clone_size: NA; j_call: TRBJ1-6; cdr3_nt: TGCGCCAGCAGCCAAGATGTAGAGGGAGGACGTCATTCACCCCTCCACTTT; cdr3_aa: CASSQDVEGGRHSPLHF
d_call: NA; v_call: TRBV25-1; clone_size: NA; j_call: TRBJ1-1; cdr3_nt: TGTGCCAGCAGTGGTCTAGGATGGACTGAAGCTTTCTTT; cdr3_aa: CASSGLGWTEAFF
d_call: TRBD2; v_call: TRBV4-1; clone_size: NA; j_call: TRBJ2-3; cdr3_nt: TGCGCCAGCAGCCAGAACAGTCTAGCGGGTAGCACAGATACGCAGTATTTT; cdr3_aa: CASSQNSLAGSTDTQYF
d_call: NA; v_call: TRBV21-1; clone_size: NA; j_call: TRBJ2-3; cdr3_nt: TGTGCCAGCAGCCTGGGAGCGGGGACCACAGATACGCAGTATTTT; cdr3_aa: CASSLGAGTTDTQYF
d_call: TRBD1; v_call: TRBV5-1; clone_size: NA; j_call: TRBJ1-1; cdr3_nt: TGCGCCAGCAGCTTTCGGACAGGGAGGAACACTGAAGCTTTCTTT; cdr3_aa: CASSFRTGRNTEAFF
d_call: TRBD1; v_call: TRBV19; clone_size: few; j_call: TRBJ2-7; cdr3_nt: TGTGCCAGTAGTCCGGGACAGGGCACCTACGAGCAGTACTTC; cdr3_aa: CASSPGQGTYEQYF
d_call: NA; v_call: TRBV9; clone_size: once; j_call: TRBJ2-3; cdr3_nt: TGTGCCAGCAGCGTTTCGGGGACTAGCACAGATACGCAGTATTTT; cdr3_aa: CASSVSGTSTDTQYF
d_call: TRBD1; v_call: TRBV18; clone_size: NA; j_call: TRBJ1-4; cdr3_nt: TGTGCCAGCTCACCACCGGGACAGGGTAAAGAAAAACTGTTTTTT; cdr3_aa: CASSPPGQGKEKLFF
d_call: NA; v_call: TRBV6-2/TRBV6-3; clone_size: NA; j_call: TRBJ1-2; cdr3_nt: TGTGCCAGCAGCCCTTCCGCATCGGATGGCTACACCTTC; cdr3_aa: CASSPSASDGYTF
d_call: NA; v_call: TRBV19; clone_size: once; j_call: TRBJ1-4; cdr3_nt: TGTGCCAGTAGTCATTATCCGGGGGTAACTAATGAAAAACTGTTTTTT; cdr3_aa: CASSHYPGVTNEKLFF
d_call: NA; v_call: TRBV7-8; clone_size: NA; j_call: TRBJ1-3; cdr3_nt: TGTGCCAGCAGCCCCGACGCAGGGATTGTTGACACCATATATTTT; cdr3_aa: CASSPDAGIVDTIYF
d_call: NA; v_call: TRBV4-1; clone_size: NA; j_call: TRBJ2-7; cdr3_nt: TGCGCCAGCAGCCTAACGGCGGACCGAACGGGGGAGCAGTACTTC; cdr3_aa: CASSLTADRTGEQYF